The sequence of this T cell receptor beta chain was determined in a study of cytomegalovirus exposure and HLA in healthy donors. Of note for this clone: Its antigen is as yet unknown.

Overall study findings and caveats: In a later analysis, CMV-associated beta chains were mostly HLA-associated, it appeared. For most TCR beta V segments, an earlier analysis put the productive rate at about 90% or about 30% of the time.

This CDR3 contains 14 residues. V dropped 4 bases and J dropped 6; count of bases not matched to a gene: 7. Germline V gives CDR1 SGHTS, CDR2 YDEGEE. Vbeta (60) and Jbeta (13) primers were used in the PCR. TCRdb keeps only in-frame clones here, not all; method: immunoSEQ multiplex PCR. The sample holds 140,000 to 150,000 clones, about four fifths seen once. This TCR was sampled from a man aged 35 to 55 in good health and CMV-seronegative. The sequenced material came from PBMCs. The rearrangement uses TRBV5-8 and TRBJ1-1; 9 nucleotides match TRBD1. The CDR3 is CASSPGTGRSEAFF. The CDR3 DNA reads as TGTGCCAGCAGCCCAGGGACAGGGAGGTCTGAAGCTTTCTTT.